What follows describes a single T cell receptor (beta chain). The antigen remains unidentified. PCR amplification relied on 60 Vbeta primers (plus 13 Jbeta primers). Only in-frame clones appear in the TCRdb table, and some are missing; sequencing was by immunoSEQ multiplex PCR. The sample includes some 140,000 clones, roughly three quarters of them seen just once. The data belong to a study of cytomegalovirus exposure and HLA in healthy donors. Germline assignment: CDR1 SNHLY and CDR2 FYNNEI. V was clipped by 6 bases and J by 0 bases, with 11 bases between them. The CDR3 totals 15 residues. Study conclusions and caveats: Most TCR beta V segments were productive about 90% or about 30% of the time in an earlier analysis.

This receptor was obtained from a young man in good health and CMV-seropositive. The chain couples TRBV2 to TRBJ2-2; possible D gene TRBD1, 5 bases. The sequencing input was PBMCs. The CDR3 here is CASRDTVTNTGELFF. CDR3 DNA: TGTGCCAGCAGGGACACAGTAACGAACACCGGGGAGCTGTTTTTT.